This T cell receptor beta chain was sequenced in a study of cytomegalovirus exposure and HLA in healthy donors. Of note for this clone: Its antigen remains unidentified.

The PCR contained 60 Vbeta and 13 Jbeta primers. Generated by immunoSEQ multiplex PCR, the TCRdb table keeps only in-frame clones and is missing some. The data contain roughly 93,000 clones, approximately 79% of them singletons. The CDR3 consists of 14 residues. The J segment lost 1 base and the V segment lost 3 bases, leaving 3 bases of the junction unmatched. Per the germline V gene, CDR1 is MNHEY and CDR2 is SMNVEV (reference sequence). Broader study findings: When a later analysis was performed, an Asian-associated ancestry cluster reportedly had fewer N-insertions than the roughly 700-donor mean. Researchers reported from a later analysis that most CMV-associated TCR beta chains appeared HLA-restricted.

Among the donors, all were healthy bone marrow donors. Nominal health characterized the donors when sampled, though unrecorded immune exposures were likely. Input material: PBMCs. The chain joins TRBV27 to TRBJ2-7; TRBD1 matches at 7 bases. The receptor comes from a male donor in good health and CMV-seronegative. As DNA, the CDR3 is TGTGCCAGCAGTTTCGAACAGGGGTCCTACGAGCAGTACTTC. This sequence encodes CASSFEQGSYEQYF.